This TCR beta chain was profiled in a study of siplizumab effects on memory and regulatory T cells. Regarding the study as a whole: On average, roughly 69% of mappable alloreactive CD4+ clones were Treg-derived under siplizumab, against 25% to 30% in controls. Significantly reduced by siplizumab was the cumulative frequency of alloreactive sequences, namely those traceable to unstimulated CD4+ memory cells. No functional test confirmed suppression by proliferating siplizumab-culture Tregs.

The V end was cut by 4 bases, the J end by 5 bases, with 15 bases between. The CDR3 runs to 14 residues. The germline CDR1 and CDR2 sequences are SGDLS and YYNGEE. For this clone: Its target is not known.

The assay was immunoSEQ multiplex PCR, and TCRdb's table has in-frame clones only and misses some. In the table there are tens of thousands of clones, 93% of which are singletons. The chain carries TRBV9 and TRBJ2-5, with a possible D match to TRBD1 (6 bases). The source of this sequence is a human donor in good health. Sample: CD8+ T cells sorted from blood. CDR3 residues: CASSQTTGIETQYF. CDR3 bases: TGTGCCAGCAGCCAGACGACAGGAATCGAGACCCAGTACTTC.